A single sample is the source of the 15 T cell receptor beta chains below, sequenced in a study of T cell responses to AZD1222 COVID-19 vaccine. Here immunoSEQ multiplex PCR was the method, and the copy in TCRdb shows in-frame clones only, minus some. The sample records some 74,000 clones, about 85% being singletons. The sample in question was peripheral blood, obtained 28 days after the second AZD1222 dose. The source of these receptors is an adult who received the AZD1222 COVID-19 vaccine.

The chain combines TRBV19 with TRBJ2-1, with 13 bases aligning to TRBD2. The CDR3 has 16 residues. The trim removed 7 bases at V and 5 bases at J, leaving 8 bases unmatched. Germline V lookup: CDR1 LNHDA, CDR2 SQIVND (reference sequence). As DNA, the CDR3 is TGTGCCAGTACCCGGACTAGCGGGAGTTGGGACAATGAGCAGTTCTTC. Translated: CASTRTSGSWDNEQFF.

This sequence joins TRBV29-1 and TRBJ1-5; 7 nucleotides align to TRBD1. The CDR3 has 16 amino acids. Trimming removed 1 base from V and 2 bases from J; junction bases left unmatched: 8. Germline CDR1 and CDR2: SQVTM and ANQGSEA. The CDR3 here is CSVEVSSRGGNQPQHF. In nucleotides, the CDR3 is TGCAGCGTTGAAGTTAGTAGCAGGGGGGGCAATCAGCCCCAGCATTTT.

The rearrangement joins TRBV6-2 or TRBV6-3 to TRBJ2-7; TRBD2 is a possible D gene (5 bases). The CDR3 contains 15 residues. Trimming cost V 2 bases and J 6 bases, with 17 bases left between them. The germline CDR1 and CDR2 sequences are MNHEY and SVGEGT. Here the CDR3 reads CASSYPRGSWAEQYF. CDR3 nucleotide sequence: TGTGCCAGCAGTTACCCTCGGGGTAGTTGGGCCGAGCAGTACTTC.

This clone was found once. The V gene is TRBV6-1, the J gene TRBJ1-6, with no clear D. The CDR3 runs 15 residues. Germline V gene lookup returns CDR1 MNHNS and CDR2 SASEGT. V was pared by 1 base and J by 10 bases, with 14 bases between. The CDR3 sequence is CASSEEDGGTSPLHF. The DNA of the CDR3 is TGTGCCAGCAGTGAAGAGGACGGCGGAACCTCACCCCTCCACTTT.

The chain combines TRBV18 with TRBJ2-5, with D possibly called TRBD1 or TRBD2 (5 bases each). V dropped 3 bases and J dropped 2 bases, with 16 bases sitting between them. This CDR3 has 16 amino acids. Germline V gene data show CDR1 as KGHSH and CDR2 as LQKENI. CDR3 amino acids: CASSPTGPALQETQYF. The CDR3 DNA reads TGTGCCAGCTCACCGACGGGACCAGCCTTACAAGAGACCCAGTACTTC.

A single count supports this clone. The CDR3 sequence: CASSAGLAATDTQYF. In DNA, the CDR3 is TGTGCCAGCAGCGCGGGACTAGCAGCGACAGATACGCAGTATTTT. The chain combines TRBV5-4 with TRBJ2-3; 9 bases agree with TRBD2. This CDR3 is 15 amino acids long. Germline V gives CDR1 SGHNT, CDR2 YYREEE (reference sequence). V was clipped by 4 bases and J by 3 bases; unmatched bases: 6.

The rearrangement joins TRBV10-3 to TRBJ2-3, with D perhaps TRBD1 (5 bases). The germline gives CDR1 ENHRY, CDR2 SYGVKD. This CDR3 is 17 amino acids long. Between the trimmed V and J ends, which lost 0 bases and 1 base, there was a span of 14 bases. The CDR3 region is CAISESNGQGGTDTQYF. In DNA form, the CDR3 reads TGTGCCATCAGTGAGTCGAATGGGCAGGGTGGCACAGATACGCAGTATTTT.

The chain uses TRBV23-1 and TRBJ2-1; D gene ambiguous. TRBV23-1 is an ORF, with its function uncertain. V lost 2 bases to trimming and J lost 5 bases, with 10 bases between them. The CDR3 length is 14 residues. The CDR3 loop reads CASSQHGPDNEQFF. The CDR3 nucleotides read TGCGCCAGCAGTCAACATGGACCGGACAATGAGCAGTTCTTC.

V is TRBV19 and J is TRBJ1-1, with D unclear. CDR3 length: 13 residues. The germline CDR1 and CDR2 sequences are LNHDA and SQIVND (reference sequence). Trimming removed 7 bases from V and 3 bases from J, with 12 bases in between. CDR3 sequence: CASTRYLDTEAFF. CDR3 in DNA: TGTGCCAGTACAAGATATCTTGACACTGAAGCTTTCTTT.

This chain connects TRBV18 to TRBJ1-1; D is undetermined. Trimming removed 2 bases at V and 1 base at J, with 14 bases between. CDR1 and CDR2 (germline): KGHSH, LQKENI. The CDR3 contains 16 residues. CDR3 sequence (DNA): TGTGCCAGCTCACCAGTAAGCCCGGGAGGGAACACTGAAGCTTTCTTT. Translation gives CASSPVSPGGNTEAFF.

The V and J genes are TRBV10-2 and TRBJ2-5, with D unclear. Trimming removed 4 bases at V and 3 bases at J, with 3 bases between. Germline V gene lookup returns CDR1 WSHSY and CDR2 SAAADI. The CDR3 sequence is 11 residues long. CDR3 bases: TGCGCCAGCAGTGGGAAAGAGACCCAGTACTTC. The encoded protein is CASSGKETQYF.

The V and J genes are TRBV12-3 or TRBV12-4 and TRBJ1-1; D ambiguous. The V gene lost 6 bases and the J gene lost 4 bases, with 12 bases spanning the gap. The CDR3 sequence is 13 residues long. The CDR3: CASSSGRGTEAFF. In DNA form, the CDR3 reads TGTGCCAGCAGCTCGGGCCGGGGCACTGAAGCTTTCTTT.

The CDR3 DNA sequence: TGTGCCAGCTCACCACAGTCTCACAGGGCCAATGAGCAGTTCTTC. It yields the protein CASSPQSHRANEQFF. The rearrangement uses TRBV18 and TRBJ2-1; D is perhaps TRBD1 (6 bases). Germline CDR1 is KGHSH and CDR2 is LQKENI. The CDR3 contains 15 residues. Trimming removed 1 base at V and 6 bases at J, with 13 bases between.

The chain joins TRBV6-5 to TRBJ1-3; the D is unclear. Germline V CDR1 and CDR2: MNHEY, SVGAGI. Trimming removed 8 bases at V and 0 bases at J, with 5 bases between. The CDR3 totals 12 residues. This chain's CDR3 is CASLSSGNTIYF. The CDR3 DNA reads as TGTGCCAGCCTCAGCTCTGGAAACACCATATATTTT.

This clone has a handful of counts. The chain joins TRBV5-5 to TRBJ1-3, with D unresolved. From germline, CDR1 is SGHKS and CDR2 YYEKEE (reference sequence). The CDR3 sequence is 14 residues long. The germline V and J ends were trimmed by 4 bases and 0 bases, with 8 bases remaining between them. CDR3 residues: CASSADFSGNTIYF. For the CDR3, the DNA is TGTGCCAGCAGCGCGGACTTCTCTGGAAACACCATATATTTT.